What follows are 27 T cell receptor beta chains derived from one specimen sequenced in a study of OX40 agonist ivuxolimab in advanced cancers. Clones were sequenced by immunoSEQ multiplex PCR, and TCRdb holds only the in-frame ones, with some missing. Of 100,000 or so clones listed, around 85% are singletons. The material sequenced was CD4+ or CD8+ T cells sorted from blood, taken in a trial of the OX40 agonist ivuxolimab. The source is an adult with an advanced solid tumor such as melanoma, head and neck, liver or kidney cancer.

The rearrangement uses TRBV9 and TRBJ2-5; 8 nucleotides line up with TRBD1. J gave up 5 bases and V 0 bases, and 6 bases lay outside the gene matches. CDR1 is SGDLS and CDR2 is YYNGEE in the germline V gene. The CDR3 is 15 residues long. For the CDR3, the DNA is TGTGCCAGCAGCGTAGACGGACAGGGACCCGAGACCCAGTACTTC. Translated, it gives CASSVDGQGPETQYF.

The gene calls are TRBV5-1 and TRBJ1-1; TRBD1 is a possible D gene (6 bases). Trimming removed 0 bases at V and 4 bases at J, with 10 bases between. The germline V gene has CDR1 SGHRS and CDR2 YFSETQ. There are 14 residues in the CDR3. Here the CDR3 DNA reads TGCGCCAGCAGCTTGGAAATGACAGGCACTGAAGCTTTCTTT. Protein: CASSLEMTGTEAFF.

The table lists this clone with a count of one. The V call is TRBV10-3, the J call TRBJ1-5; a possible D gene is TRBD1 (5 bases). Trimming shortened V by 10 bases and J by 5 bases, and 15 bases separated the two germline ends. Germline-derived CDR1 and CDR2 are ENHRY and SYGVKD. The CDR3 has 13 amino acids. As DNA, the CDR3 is TGTGCCACCGCGGGGGGTTTAGATCAGCCCCAGCATTTT. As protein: CATAGGLDQPQHF.

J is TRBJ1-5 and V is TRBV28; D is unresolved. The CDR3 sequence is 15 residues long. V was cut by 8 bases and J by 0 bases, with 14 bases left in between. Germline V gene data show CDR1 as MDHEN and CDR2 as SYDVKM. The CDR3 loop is CASEMEVYSNQPQHF. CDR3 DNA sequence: TGTGCCAGCGAGATGGAAGTTTATAGCAATCAGCCCCAGCATTTT.

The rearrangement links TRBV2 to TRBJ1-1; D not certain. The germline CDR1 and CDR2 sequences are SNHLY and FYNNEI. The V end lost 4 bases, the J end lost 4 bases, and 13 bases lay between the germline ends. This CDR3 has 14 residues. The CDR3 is CASSGTAKATEAFF. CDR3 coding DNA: TGTGCCAGCAGTGGGACCGCTAAGGCCACTGAAGCTTTCTTT.

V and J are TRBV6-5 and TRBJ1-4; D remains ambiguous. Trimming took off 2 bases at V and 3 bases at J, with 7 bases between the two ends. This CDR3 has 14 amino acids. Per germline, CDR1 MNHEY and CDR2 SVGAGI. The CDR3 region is CASSYGQANEKLFF. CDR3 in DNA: TGTGCCAGCAGTTACGGCCAGGCTAATGAAAAACTGTTTTTT.

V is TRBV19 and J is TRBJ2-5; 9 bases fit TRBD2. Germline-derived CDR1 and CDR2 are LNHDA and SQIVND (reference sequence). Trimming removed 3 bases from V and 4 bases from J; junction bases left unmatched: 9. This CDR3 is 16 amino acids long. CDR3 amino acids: CASSILSAGGRETQYF. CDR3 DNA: TGTGCCAGTAGTATTCTTTCGGCGGGAGGGAGAGAGACCCAGTACTTC.

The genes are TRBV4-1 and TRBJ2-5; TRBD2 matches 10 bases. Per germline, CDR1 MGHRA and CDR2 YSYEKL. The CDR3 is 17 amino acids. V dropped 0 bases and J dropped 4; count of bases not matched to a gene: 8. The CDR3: CASSQEKGLAGVETQYF. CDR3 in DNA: TGCGCCAGCAGCCAAGAGAAGGGGCTAGCGGGAGTAGAGACCCAGTACTTC.

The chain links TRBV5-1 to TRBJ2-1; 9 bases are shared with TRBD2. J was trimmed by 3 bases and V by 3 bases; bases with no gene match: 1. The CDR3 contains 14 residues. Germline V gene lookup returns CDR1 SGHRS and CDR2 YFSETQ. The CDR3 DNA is TGCGCCAGCAGCTCGACTAGCGGCTACAATGAGCAGTTCTTC. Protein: CASSSTSGYNEQFF.

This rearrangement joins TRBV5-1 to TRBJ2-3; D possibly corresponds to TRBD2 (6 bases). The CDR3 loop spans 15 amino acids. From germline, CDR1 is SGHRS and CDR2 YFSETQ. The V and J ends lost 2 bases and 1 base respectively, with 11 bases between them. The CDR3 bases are TGCGCCAGCAGCTTCAGCGGAGGGGGCACAGATACGCAGTATTTT. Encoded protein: CASSFSGGGTDTQYF.

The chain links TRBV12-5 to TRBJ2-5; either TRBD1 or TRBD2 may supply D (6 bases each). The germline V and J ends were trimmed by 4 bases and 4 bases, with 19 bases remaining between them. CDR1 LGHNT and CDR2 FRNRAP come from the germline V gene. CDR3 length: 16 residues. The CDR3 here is CASGSPPRGGLETQYF. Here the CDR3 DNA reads TGTGCTAGTGGTTCCCCACCGCGAGGGGGGTTAGAGACCCAGTACTTC.

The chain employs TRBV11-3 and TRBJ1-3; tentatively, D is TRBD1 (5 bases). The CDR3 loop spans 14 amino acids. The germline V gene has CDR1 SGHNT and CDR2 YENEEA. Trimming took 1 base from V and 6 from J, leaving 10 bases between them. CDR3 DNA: TGTGCCAGCAGCTTAGGCGGGGGAGAAAACACCATATATTTT. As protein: CASSLGGGENTIYF.

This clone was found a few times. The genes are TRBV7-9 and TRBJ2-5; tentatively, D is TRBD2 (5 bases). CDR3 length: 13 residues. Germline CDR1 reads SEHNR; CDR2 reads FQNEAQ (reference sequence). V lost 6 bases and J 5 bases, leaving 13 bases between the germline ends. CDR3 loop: CASSRGSSETQYF. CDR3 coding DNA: TGTGCCAGCAGTCGTGGGAGTAGTGAGACCCAGTACTTC.

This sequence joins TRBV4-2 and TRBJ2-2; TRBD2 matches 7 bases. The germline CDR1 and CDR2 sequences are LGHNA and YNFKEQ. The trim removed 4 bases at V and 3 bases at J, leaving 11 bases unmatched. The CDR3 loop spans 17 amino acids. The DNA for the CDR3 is TGTGCCAGCAGCCCCTCTAGCGGAGACGGGTACACCGGGGAGCTGTTTTTT. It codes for CASSPSSGDGYTGELFF.

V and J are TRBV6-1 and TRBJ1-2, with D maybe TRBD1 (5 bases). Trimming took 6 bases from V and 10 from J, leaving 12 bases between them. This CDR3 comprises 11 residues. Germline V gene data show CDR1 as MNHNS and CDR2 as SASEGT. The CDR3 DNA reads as TGTGCCAGCAGCCATCGGGGGTTCTACACCTTC. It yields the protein CASSHRGFYTF.

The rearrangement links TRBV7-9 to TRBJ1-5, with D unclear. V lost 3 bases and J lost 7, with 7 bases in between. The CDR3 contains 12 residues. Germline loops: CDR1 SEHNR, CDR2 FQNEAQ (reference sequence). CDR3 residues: CASSFSSQPQHF. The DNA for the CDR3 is TGTGCCAGCAGCTTTTCATCGCAGCCCCAGCATTTT.

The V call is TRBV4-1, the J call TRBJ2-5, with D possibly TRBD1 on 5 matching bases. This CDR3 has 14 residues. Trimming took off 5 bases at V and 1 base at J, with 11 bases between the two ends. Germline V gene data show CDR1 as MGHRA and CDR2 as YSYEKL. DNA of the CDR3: TGCGCCAGCAGCGGCTCGGACACCCAAGAGACCCAGTACTTC. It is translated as CASSGSDTQETQYF.

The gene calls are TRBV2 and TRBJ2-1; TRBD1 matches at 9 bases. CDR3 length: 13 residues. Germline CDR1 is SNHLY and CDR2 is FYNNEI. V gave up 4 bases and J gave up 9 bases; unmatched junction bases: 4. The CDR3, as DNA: TGTGCCAGCAGTGGGGACAGGGAGGGTGAGCAGTTCTTC. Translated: CASSGDREGEQFF.

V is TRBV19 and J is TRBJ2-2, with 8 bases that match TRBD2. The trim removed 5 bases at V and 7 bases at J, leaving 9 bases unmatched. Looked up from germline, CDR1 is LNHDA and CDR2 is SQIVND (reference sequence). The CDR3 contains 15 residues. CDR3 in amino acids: CASSLSGSGGGELFF. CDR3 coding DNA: TGTGCCAGTAGTCTAAGCGGGAGCGGTGGCGGGGAGCTGTTTTTT.

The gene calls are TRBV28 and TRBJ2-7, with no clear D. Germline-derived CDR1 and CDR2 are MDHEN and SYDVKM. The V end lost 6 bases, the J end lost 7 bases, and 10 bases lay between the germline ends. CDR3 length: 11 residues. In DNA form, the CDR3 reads TGTGCCAGCAGCAACCTGAGGGAGCAGTACTTC. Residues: CASSNLREQYF. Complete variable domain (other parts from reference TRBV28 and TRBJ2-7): DVKVTQSSRYLVKRTGEKVFLECVQDMDHENMFWYRQDPGLGLRLIYFSYDVKMKEKGDIPEGYSVSREKKERFSLILESASTNQTSMYLCASSNLREQYFGPGTRLTVT.

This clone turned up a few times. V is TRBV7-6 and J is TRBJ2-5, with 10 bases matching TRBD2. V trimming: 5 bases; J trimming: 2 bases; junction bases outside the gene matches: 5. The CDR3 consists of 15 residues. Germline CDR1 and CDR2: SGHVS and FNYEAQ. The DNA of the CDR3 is TGTGCCAGCAGCCAACTAGCGGGATCACAAGAGACCCAGTACTTC. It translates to CASSQLAGSQETQYF.

The CDR3 DNA follows: TGTGCCAGCTCATGGACTAGCGGAGTTAGGCGCAATGAGCAGTTCTTC. This sequence encodes CASSWTSGVRRNEQFF. V and J are TRBV18 and TRBJ2-1, with 10 bases lining up with TRBD2. The CDR3 runs 16 residues. The germline gives CDR1 KGHSH, CDR2 LQKENI. V shed 5 bases, J shed 6 bases, and the junction held 10 bases outside the gene matches.

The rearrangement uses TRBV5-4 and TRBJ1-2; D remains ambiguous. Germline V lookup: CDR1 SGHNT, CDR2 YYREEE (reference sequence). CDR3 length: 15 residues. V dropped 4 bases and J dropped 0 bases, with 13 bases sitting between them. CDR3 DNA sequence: TGTGCCAGCAGCATGTCGGCAGCCTCTAACTATGGCTACACCTTC. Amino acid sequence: CASSMSAASNYGYTF.

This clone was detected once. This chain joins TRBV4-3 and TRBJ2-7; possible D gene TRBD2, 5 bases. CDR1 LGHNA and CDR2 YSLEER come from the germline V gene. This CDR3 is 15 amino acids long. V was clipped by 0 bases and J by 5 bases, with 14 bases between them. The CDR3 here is CASSQDRVSGDEQYF. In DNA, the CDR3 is TGCGCCAGCAGCCAAGATCGAGTCTCCGGGGACGAGCAGTACTTC.

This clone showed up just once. Here the CDR3 reads CASSFGRQDTQYF. The CDR3 DNA is TGTGCCAGCAGCTTTGGCAGGCAAGATACGCAGTATTTT. The chain has TRBV11-2 and TRBJ2-3; D gene uncertain. CDR1 is SGHAT, CDR2 FQNNGV, per germline. This CDR3 is 13 amino acids long. The V end was cut by 3 bases, the J end by 5 bases, with 9 bases between. Full variable domain (remainder filled in from reference TRBV11-2 and TRBJ2-3): EAGVAQSPRYKIIEKRQSVAFWCNPISGHATLYWYQQILGQGPKLLIQFQNNGVVDDSQLPKDRFSAERLKGVDSTLKIQPAKLEDSAVYLCASSFGRQDTQYFGPGTRLTVL.

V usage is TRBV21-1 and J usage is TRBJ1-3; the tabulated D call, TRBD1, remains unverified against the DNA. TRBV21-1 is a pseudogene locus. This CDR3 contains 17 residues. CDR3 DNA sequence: TGTGCCGGACCCCCGGGACAGGGGGCGCGGGATGGAAACACCATATATTTT. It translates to CAGPPGQGARDGNTIYF.

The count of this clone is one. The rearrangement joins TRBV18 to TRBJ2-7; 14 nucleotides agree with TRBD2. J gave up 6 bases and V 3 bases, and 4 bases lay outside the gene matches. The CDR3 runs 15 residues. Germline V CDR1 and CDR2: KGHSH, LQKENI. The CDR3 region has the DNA TGTGCCAGCTCACCCCCGGGACTAGCGGGAGTCGAGCAGTACTTC. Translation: CASSPPGLAGVEQYF.